This passage covers 24 T cell receptor beta chains from one sample sequenced in a study of blood T cell repertoires in COVID-19. The data were produced by immunoSEQ multiplex PCR, yet TCRdb's version contains in-frame clones alone and is incomplete. The sample has roughly 100,000 clones, approximately 78% seen once. Input material: peripheral blood. Receptors were obtained from a man aged 55-75 years with active or convalescent COVID-19.

The V gene is TRBV18, the J gene TRBJ1-4; D uncertain. Germline V gene data show CDR1 as KGHSH and CDR2 as LQKENI. The V end lost 1 base, the J end lost 3 bases, and 15 bases lay between the germline ends. This CDR3 comprises 17 residues. CDR3 sequence reads: CASSPRNVFGANEKLFF. The CDR3, as DNA: TGTGCCAGCTCACCACGGAACGTCTTCGGGGCTAATGAAAAACTGTTTTTT.

The chain carries TRBV5-1 and TRBJ2-5, with 9 bases fitting TRBD2. The V gene end was trimmed by 0 bases and the J gene end by 1 base; junction bases not matched to a gene: 4. The CDR3 runs 16 residues. The V gene's germline CDR1 is SGHRS and CDR2 YFSETQ. The DNA of the CDR3 is TGCGCCAGCAGCTTGGGGCCTAGCGGGACCCAAGAGACCCAGTACTTC. Translated: CASSLGPSGTQETQYF.

The V gene is TRBV18, the J gene TRBJ1-5, with D possibly being TRBD1 (6 bases). The V and J ends lost 4 bases and 5 bases respectively, with 18 bases between them. This CDR3 is built from 16 residues. The germline V gene has CDR1 KGHSH and CDR2 LQKENI. The CDR3 sequence: CASSHQRTVVDQPQHF. CDR3 bases: TGTGCCAGCTCACATCAAAGGACAGTAGTCGATCAGCCCCAGCATTTT.

The chain links TRBV19 to TRBJ1-1; tentative D call: TRBD1 (6 bases). The CDR3 runs to 16 residues. Germline V CDR1 and CDR2: LNHDA, SQIVND (reference sequence). The V and J ends lost 6 bases and 0 bases respectively, with 17 bases between them. The CDR3 bases are TGTGCCAGTAGGGTGTGGAGGGGGGGAATGAACACTGAAGCTTTCTTT. It yields the protein CASRVWRGGMNTEAFF. Filled out from reference TRBV19 and TRBJ1-1, the complete variable domain reads DGGITQSPKYLFRKEGQNVTLSCEQNLNHDAMYWYRQDPGQGLRLIYYSQIVNDFQKGDIAEGYSVSREKKESFPLTVTSAQKNPTAFYLCASRVWRGGMNTEAFFGQGTRLTVV.

The chain is built from TRBV28 and TRBJ1-6; the D gene is possibly TRBD1 (6 bases). Germline values: CDR1 MDHEN, CDR2 SYDVKM. This CDR3 is built from 15 residues. Trimming removed 8 bases from V and 10 bases from J, with 21 bases in between. CDR3 region: CASLNPAGVNSPLHF. As DNA, the CDR3 is TGTGCCAGCCTCAATCCCGCAGGGGTAAACTCACCCCTCCACTTT.

The V and J genes are TRBV6-6 and TRBJ1-6; D possibly corresponds to TRBD1 (6 bases). This CDR3 comprises 15 residues. Trimming cost V 6 bases and J 6 bases, with 15 bases left between them. Germline V CDR1 and CDR2: MNHNY, SVGAGI (reference sequence). As DNA, the CDR3 is TGTGCCAGCAGACTCGACAGGCCCCCTAATTCACCCCTCCACTTT. Its protein product is CASRLDRPPNSPLHF.

V is TRBV10-3 and J is TRBJ2-1; D not resolved. Trimming took 2 bases from V and 0 from J, leaving 11 bases between them. Germline CDR1 is ENHRY and CDR2 is SYGVKD. The CDR3 extends over 16 amino acids. This CDR3 is CAISESSSSSYNEQFF. The CDR3 bases are TGTGCCATCAGTGAGAGTAGCTCGAGCTCCTACAATGAGCAGTTCTTC.

The V call is TRBV9, the J call TRBJ2-3; 8 bases align to TRBD2. Per germline, CDR1 SGDLS and CDR2 YYNGEE. The CDR3 spans 16 residues. V was clipped by 4 bases and J by 5 bases; unmatched bases: 12. The CDR3 spells CASSPLGREVRDTQYF. As DNA, the CDR3 is TGTGCCAGCAGCCCCCTCGGGCGGGAGGTTCGAGATACGCAGTATTTT. Drawing the rest from reference TRBV9 and TRBJ2-3, the complete variable domain is DSGVTQTPKHLITATGQRVTLRCSPRSGDLSVYWYQQSLDQGLQFLIQYYNGEERAKGNILERFSAQQFPDLHSELNLSSLELGDSALYFCASSPLGREVRDTQYFGPGTRLTVL.

The chain combines TRBV6-5 with TRBJ2-7, with a weak D call TRBD1 (6 bases). The V end was cut by 5 bases, the J end by 2 bases, with 16 bases between. The CDR3 totals 15 residues. Per germline, CDR1 MNHEY and CDR2 SVGAGI. CDR3 bases: TGTGCCAGCAGTACGGAAGGGGGAATTCCCTACGAGCAGTACTTC. The encoded protein is CASSTEGGIPYEQYF.

V and J are TRBV4-3 and TRBJ2-5; TRBD2 aligns across 8 bases. The germline gives CDR1 LGHNA, CDR2 YSLEER. The CDR3 totals 17 residues. V trimming: 0 bases; J trimming: 4 bases; junction bases outside the gene matches: 10. Here the CDR3 reads CASSQDSSGSLGETQYF. The CDR3 nucleotides are TGCGCCAGCAGCCAAGATTCGAGCGGGAGTTTAGGAGAGACCCAGTACTTC.

The V call is TRBV6-5, the J call TRBJ1-2; weak D call: TRBD1 (6 bases). The CDR3 consists of 13 residues. V shed 6 bases and J shed 1 base, with 9 bases lying between them. Germline V lookup: CDR1 MNHEY, CDR2 SVGAGI. The CDR3: CASRRTDNYGYTF. For the CDR3, the DNA is TGTGCCAGCAGGAGGACAGATAACTATGGCTACACCTTC.

CDR3 sequence reads: CATSARRGESSYEQYV. CDR3 sequence (DNA): TGTGCCACCAGTGCCAGGCGGGGGGAAAGCTCCTACGAGCAGTACGTC. This chain connects TRBV24-1 to TRBJ2-7; 8 bases map to TRBD2. The CDR3 is 16 residues long. The junction had 8 bases not matched to a gene; V was cut back by 5 bases and J by 0 bases. In germline, CDR1 is KGHDR, CDR2 SFDVKD.

This clone was detected once. This chain joins TRBV29-1 and TRBJ1-2; TRBD1 matches at 7 bases. This CDR3 region has 13 residues. Germline V gene sequence: CDR1 SQVTM, CDR2 ANQGSEA. The ends lost 7 bases at V and 4 bases at J; junction bases unmatched: 9. For the CDR3, the DNA is TGCAGCGCCCGAGGAGGGGGCCCCTATGGCTACACCTTC. Its translation: CSARGGGPYGYTF. The whole variable domain, remainder taken from reference TRBV29-1 and TRBJ1-2, is SAVISQKPSRDICQRGTSLTIQCQVDSQVTMMFWYRQQPGQSLTLIATANQGSEATYESGFVIDKFPISRPNLTFSTLTVSNMSPEDSSIYLCSARGGGPYGYTFGSGTRLTVV.

V usage is TRBV28 and J usage is TRBJ1-2; D ambiguous. The V and J ends lost 6 bases and 8 bases respectively, with 16 bases between them. Germline V gene lookup returns CDR1 MDHEN and CDR2 SYDVKM. The CDR3 sequence is 13 residues long. This chain's CDR3 is CASSPRLRAGYTF. Here the CDR3 DNA reads TGTGCCAGCAGCCCTCGACTACGCGCGGGCTACACCTTC.

In the case of this clone: A junction end diverges from the germline sequence, so it may reflect a read error. This chain joins TRBV2 and TRBJ1-5; 8 bases align to TRBD1. Germline lookup yields CDR1 SNHLY and CDR2 FYNNEI. The CDR3 has 14 amino acids. The CDR3 DNA reads as TGTGCCAGCAGTGTAGGACAGGGCAATAAGCCCCAGCATTTT. Amino acid sequence: CASSVGQGNKPQHF.

The DNA for the CDR3 is TGTGCCAGCAGCTTAGGGGGAGCGTTTAATGAAAAACTGTTTTTT. Translation gives CASSLGGAFNEKLFF. The V gene is TRBV11-2, the J gene TRBJ1-4; D uncertain. The CDR3 totals 15 residues. Trimming stripped 1 base from V and 4 bases from J, with 10 bases between. The germline CDR1 and CDR2 sequences are SGHAT and FQNNGV.

This chain uses TRBV11-3 with TRBJ2-1, with D possibly being TRBD2 (6 bases). Trimming pared 5 bases from V and 10 bases from J, leaving 15 bases between. The CDR3 contains 13 residues. Germline V lookup: CDR1 SGHNT, CDR2 YENEEA. In DNA, the CDR3 is TGTGCCAGCAGCCCGGAGGGCCGGGGGGAGCAGTTCTTC. It encodes CASSPEGRGEQFF.

This chain connects TRBV19 to TRBJ2-2; tentative D call: TRBD1 (6 bases). Between the trimmed V and J ends, which lost 7 bases and 6 bases, there was a span of 18 bases. From germline, CDR1 is LNHDA and CDR2 SQIVND (reference sequence). The CDR3 is 15 residues long. The CDR3 reads CASKSQGFGAGELFF. In nucleotides, the CDR3 is TGTGCCAGTAAATCTCAGGGGTTTGGGGCCGGGGAGCTGTTTTTT.

CDR3: CASSSTGLEQYF. The CDR3 DNA reads TGTGCCAGCAGCTCTACAGGGCTGGAGCAGTACTTC. This chain connects TRBV7-2 to TRBJ2-7; a possible D gene is TRBD1 (6 bases). Per germline, CDR1 SGHTA and CDR2 FQGNSA. V was pared by 4 bases and J by 7 bases, with 11 bases between. CDR3 length equals 12 residues. Full variable domain (missing parts from reference TRBV7-2 and TRBJ2-7): GAGVSQSPSNKVTEKGKDVELRCDPISGHTALYWYRQSLGQGLEFLIYFQGNSAPDKSGLPSDRFSAERTGGSVSTLTIQRTQQEDSAVYLCASSSTGLEQYFGPGTRLTVT.

This rearrangement joins TRBV5-1 to TRBJ2-3; 11 nucleotides line up with TRBD2. J gave up 6 bases and V 3 bases, and 6 bases lay outside the gene matches. Germline CDR1 and CDR2: SGHRS and YFSETQ. The CDR3 spans 15 residues. CDR3: CASSSLAGGRDTQYF. CDR3 bases: TGCGCCAGCAGCTCCCTAGCGGGAGGTCGGGATACGCAGTATTTT.

The V and J genes are TRBV24-1 and TRBJ2-1; no reliable D call. Trimming took off 1 base at V and 5 bases at J, with 2 bases between the two ends. CDR1 is KGHDR, CDR2 SFDVKD, per germline. The CDR3 is made up of 12 amino acids. For the CDR3, the DNA is TGTGCCACCAGTGATTTTAACAATGAGCAGTTCTTC. It is translated as CATSDFNNEQFF.

This clone appeared a single time. The genes are TRBV30 and TRBJ2-3; 7 positions agree with TRBD2. Germline CDR1 and CDR2: GTSNPN and SVGIG (reference sequence). Trimming at V came to 6 bases and at J to 0 bases, leaving 3 bases not matched to a gene. This CDR3 is 13 amino acids long. The CDR3 DNA reads TGTGCCTGTAAGCGGGATAGCACAGATACGCAGTATTTT. Its protein product is CACKRDSTDTQYF.

V gene TRBV11-2 combines with J gene TRBJ2-7, with D possibly TRBD2 on 5 matching bases. The CDR3 is 15 residues long. Germline CDR1 is SGHAT and CDR2 is FQNNGV. Deletions cut 1 base from V and 8 bases from J, with 18 bases between. The CDR3 DNA sequence: TGTGCCAGCAGCTTAGGAGTGGGTTCCCCGGGGAAGCAGTACTTC. It specifies CASSLGVGSPGKQYF. Drawing the rest from reference TRBV11-2 and TRBJ2-7, the complete variable domain is EAGVAQSPRYKIIEKRQSVAFWCNPISGHATLYWYQQILGQGPKLLIQFQNNGVVDDSQLPKDRFSAERLKGVDSTLKIQPAKLEDSAVYLCASSLGVGSPGKQYFGPGTRLTVT.

This clone was picked up one time. The same CDR3 also results from other DNA sequences found in this sample. CDR3 protein: CASTPDRGNTGELFF. CDR3 sequence (DNA): TGTGCCAGCACTCCGGACAGGGGGAACACCGGGGAGCTGTTTTTT. The rearrangement links TRBV6-5 to TRBJ2-2; 9 bases match TRBD1. This CDR3 has 15 residues. The V gene's germline CDR1 is MNHEY and CDR2 SVGAGI. V trimming: 7 bases; J trimming: 1 base; junction bases outside the gene matches: 4.